The 13 T cell receptor beta chains given below trace back to one sample, sequenced in a study of shared clonotypes between healthy human individuals. Profiled with immunoSEQ multiplex PCR; TCRdb holds only in-frame clones, not every one. This sample has 800,000 to 1,200,000 clones; around 78% occur once, and the top ten carry about 0.52%. The source material was memory CD4+ T cells from PBMCs. Subset noted: CD45RA-negative fraction. These receptors were obtained from a man aged 18-30 years in good health. Some clones in this sample may be carry-over from other donors' samples.

Comment on this clone: The sample has other DNA sequences that encode this CDR3 too. The V gene is TRBV5-1, the J gene TRBJ2-3; possibly TRBD2 for D (5 bases). V was trimmed by 4 bases and J by 1 base, leaving 10 bases between them. CDR3 size: 14 residues. Germline-derived CDR1 and CDR2 are SGHRS and YFSETQ. CDR3 in amino acids: CASSTLAGTDTQYF. CDR3 nucleotide sequence: TGCGCCAGCAGCACGCTAGCAGGCACAGATACGCAGTATTTT.

The chain has TRBV2 and TRBJ2-7, with a possible D match to TRBD2 (5 bases). From germline, CDR1 is SNHLY and CDR2 FYNNEI. This CDR3 spans 13 amino acids. Between the trimmed V and J ends, which lost 7 bases and 9 bases, there was a span of 19 bases. As DNA, the CDR3 is TGTGCCAGCACCTCCCCTTTCGGGGTCCGGCAGTACTTC. This sequence encodes CASTSPFGVRQYF.

This chain uses TRBV4-2 with TRBJ1-1; possible D gene TRBD1, 5 bases. Germline V lookup: CDR1 LGHNA, CDR2 YNFKEQ. V was clipped by 3 bases and J by 3 bases, with 17 bases between them. The CDR3 contains 16 residues. CDR3 in DNA: TGTGCCAGCAGCCACCCCTCCATACTGGGGGACACTGAAGCTTTCTTT. Translation gives CASSHPSILGDTEAFF.

The rearrangement uses TRBV7-9 and TRBJ1-2; TRBD1 might be the D (5 bases). V gave up 1 base and J gave up 4 bases, with 19 bases separating them. The CDR3 totals 17 residues. The germline V gene encodes CDR1 SEHNR and CDR2 FQNEAQ (reference sequence). CDR3 loop: CASSLVGPREGVYGYTF. The CDR3 region has the DNA TGTGCCAGCAGCTTAGTCGGACCCCGGGAAGGGGTCTATGGCTACACCTTC.

This chain links TRBV5-6 with TRBJ1-3; no clear D gene. The V gene lost 3 bases and the J gene lost 7 bases, with 17 bases spanning the gap. The CDR3 is 15 residues long. Per the germline V gene, CDR1 is SGHDT and CDR2 is YYEEEE. The CDR3 here is CASSSYETLRNTIYF. CDR3 in DNA: TGTGCCAGCAGCTCCTACGAGACTCTCAGGAACACCATATATTTT.

J is TRBJ2-5 and V is TRBV29-1; 8 bases are shared with TRBD2. Trimming took 4 bases from V and 0 from J; bases not matched to a gene: 7. The germline CDR1 and CDR2 sequences are SQVTM and ANQGSEA. This CDR3 region has 15 residues. Here the CDR3 reads CSVGLAGLYQETQYF. DNA of the CDR3: TGCAGCGTTGGATTAGCGGGACTGTACCAAGAGACCCAGTACTTC.

The V and J genes are TRBV7-9 and TRBJ1-4, with 9 bases identical to TRBD1. The CDR3 covers 15 residues. The germline V gene encodes CDR1 SEHNR and CDR2 FQNEAQ (reference sequence). The V gene end was trimmed by 4 bases and the J gene end by 7 bases; junction bases not matched to a gene: 7. CDR3 DNA sequence: TGTGCCAGCAGCTACACCGGGACAGGGACTGAAAAACTGTTTTTT. Protein product: CASSYTGTGTEKLFF.

The chain recombines TRBV27 with TRBJ1-2, with TRBD1 as a possible D gene (5 bases). Trimming stripped 6 bases from V and 4 bases from J, with 12 bases between. The CDR3 length is 13 residues. Germline values: CDR1 MNHEY, CDR2 SMNVEV (reference sequence). CDR3 bases: TGTGCCAGCAGCCAACAGGCACTCTATGGCTACACCTTC. This codes for CASSQQALYGYTF.

This clone was seen a few times. The chain combines TRBV10-3 with TRBJ2-7; D possibly uses TRBD1 or TRBD2 (5 bases each). Germline V gene data show CDR1 as ENHRY and CDR2 as SYGVKD. V dropped 2 bases and J dropped 5 bases, with 22 bases sitting between them. The CDR3 totals 17 residues. In nucleotides, the CDR3 is TGTGCCATCAGTGAGGGGTCGGGACGGGGTTTAAGGGACGAGCAGTACTTC. Encoded protein: CAISEGSGRGLRDEQYF.

V usage is TRBV6-5 and J usage is TRBJ2-5; TRBD2 might be the D (5 bases). TRBJ2-7 matches the DNA end more closely, so the J call is doubtful. Germline V gives CDR1 MNHEY, CDR2 SVGAGI. The CDR3 extends over 15 amino acids. This chain's CDR3 is CASRDEAAGNYEQYF. The CDR3 DNA is TGTGCCAGCAGGGATGAAGCGGCCGGGAACTACGAGCAGTACTTC.

V usage is TRBV27 and J usage is TRBJ2-1; D not resolved. This CDR3 region has 11 residues. Trimming shortened V by 7 bases and J by 4 bases, and 5 bases separated the two germline ends. Germline CDR1 is MNHEY and CDR2 is SMNVEV (reference sequence). The CDR3 loop reads CASKGYNEQFF. The CDR3 DNA reads TGTGCCAGCAAAGGGTACAATGAGCAGTTCTTC.

On this clone: Other DNA variants within this sample encode the same CDR3. V gene TRBV20-1 combines with J gene TRBJ2-7, with TRBD2 as a possible D gene (5 bases). The V and J ends lost 6 bases and 3 bases respectively, with 9 bases between them. The length of the CDR3 is 11 residues. Germline V CDR1 and CDR2: DFQATT, SNEGSKA (reference sequence). The CDR3: CSARVGYEQYF. The DNA for the CDR3 is TGCAGTGCGAGGGTGGGCTACGAGCAGTACTTC.

In its sample, this clone was seen a few times. The junction departs from germline at one end; a sequencing error may be responsible. This sequence joins TRBV15 and TRBJ1-4, with D tentatively TRBD1 (5 bases). CDR1 is LNHNV and CDR2 is YYDKDF in the germline V gene (reference sequence). The CDR3 sequence is 12 residues long. CDR3 residues: CATSRVRGALCF. Here the CDR3 DNA reads TGTGCCACCAGCAGAGTCCGTGGGGCCCTCTGTTTT.